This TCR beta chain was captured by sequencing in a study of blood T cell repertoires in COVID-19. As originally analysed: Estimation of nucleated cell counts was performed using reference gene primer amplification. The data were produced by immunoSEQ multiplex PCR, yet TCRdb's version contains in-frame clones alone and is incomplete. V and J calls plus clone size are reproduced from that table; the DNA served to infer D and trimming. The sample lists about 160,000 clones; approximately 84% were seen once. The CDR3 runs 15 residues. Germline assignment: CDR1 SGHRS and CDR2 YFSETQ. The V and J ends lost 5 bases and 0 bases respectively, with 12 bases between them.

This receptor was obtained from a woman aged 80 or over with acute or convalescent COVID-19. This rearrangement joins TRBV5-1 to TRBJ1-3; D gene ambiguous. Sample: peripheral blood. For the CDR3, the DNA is TGCGCCAGCAGTTTAACGGGAGCCTCTGGAAACACCATATATTTT. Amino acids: CASSLTGASGNTIYF.